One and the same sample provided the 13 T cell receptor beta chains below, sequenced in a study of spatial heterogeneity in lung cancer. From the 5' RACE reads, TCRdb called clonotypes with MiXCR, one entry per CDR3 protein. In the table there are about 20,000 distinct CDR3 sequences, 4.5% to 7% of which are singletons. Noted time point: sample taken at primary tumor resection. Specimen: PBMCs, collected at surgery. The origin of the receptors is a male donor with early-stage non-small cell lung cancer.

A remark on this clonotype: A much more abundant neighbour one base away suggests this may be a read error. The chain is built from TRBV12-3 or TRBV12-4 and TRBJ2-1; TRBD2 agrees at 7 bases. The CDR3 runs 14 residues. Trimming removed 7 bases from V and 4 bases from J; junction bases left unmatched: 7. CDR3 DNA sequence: TGTGCCAGCAATTCGACTAGCCGATACAATGAGCAGTTCTTC. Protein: CASNSTSRYNEQFF.

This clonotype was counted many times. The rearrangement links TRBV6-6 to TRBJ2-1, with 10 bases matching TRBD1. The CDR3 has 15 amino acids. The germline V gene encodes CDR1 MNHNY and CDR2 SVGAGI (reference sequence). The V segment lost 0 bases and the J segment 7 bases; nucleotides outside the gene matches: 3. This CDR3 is CASSYSGTGVNEQFF. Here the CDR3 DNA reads TGTGCCAGCAGTTACTCCGGGACAGGGGTGAATGAGCAGTTCTTC.

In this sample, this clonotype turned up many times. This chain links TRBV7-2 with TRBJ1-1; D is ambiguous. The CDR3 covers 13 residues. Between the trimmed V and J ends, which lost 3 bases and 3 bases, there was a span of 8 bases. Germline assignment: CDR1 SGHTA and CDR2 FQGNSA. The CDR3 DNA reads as TGTGCCAGCAGCTTTGCGACGGACACTGAAGCTTTCTTT. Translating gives CASSFATDTEAFF.

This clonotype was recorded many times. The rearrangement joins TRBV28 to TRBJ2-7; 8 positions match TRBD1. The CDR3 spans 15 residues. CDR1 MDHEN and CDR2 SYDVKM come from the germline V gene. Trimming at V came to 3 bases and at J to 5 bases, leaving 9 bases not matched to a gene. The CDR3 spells CASSFPDRGGNEQYF. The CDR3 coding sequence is TGTGCCAGCAGTTTTCCCGACAGGGGCGGCAACGAGCAGTACTTC. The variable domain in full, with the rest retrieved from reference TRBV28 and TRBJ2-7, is DVKVTQSSRYLVKRTGEKVFLECVQDMDHENMFWYRQDPGLGLRLIYFSYDVKMKEKGDIPEGYSVSREKKERFSLILESASTNQTSMYLCASSFPDRGGNEQYFGPGTRLTVT.

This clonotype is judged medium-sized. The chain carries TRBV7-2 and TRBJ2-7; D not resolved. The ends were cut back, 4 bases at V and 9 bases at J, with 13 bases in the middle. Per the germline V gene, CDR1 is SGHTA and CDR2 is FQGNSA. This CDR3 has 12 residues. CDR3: CASSSSGPVQYF. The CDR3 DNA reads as TGTGCCAGCAGCTCCAGTGGTCCAGTGCAGTACTTC.

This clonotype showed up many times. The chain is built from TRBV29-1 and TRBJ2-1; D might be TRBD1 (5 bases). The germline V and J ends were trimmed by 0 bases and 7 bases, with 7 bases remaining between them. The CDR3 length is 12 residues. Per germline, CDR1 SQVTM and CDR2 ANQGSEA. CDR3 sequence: CSVEDPGNEQFF. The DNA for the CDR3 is TGCAGCGTTGAAGATCCAGGGAATGAGCAGTTCTTC.

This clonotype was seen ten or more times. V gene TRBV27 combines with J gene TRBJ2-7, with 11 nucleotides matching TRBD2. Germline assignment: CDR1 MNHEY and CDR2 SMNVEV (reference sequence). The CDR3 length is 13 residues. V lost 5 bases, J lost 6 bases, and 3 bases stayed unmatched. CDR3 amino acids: CASSPLAGGEQYF. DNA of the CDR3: TGTGCCAGCAGTCCGCTAGCGGGAGGCGAGCAGTACTTC.

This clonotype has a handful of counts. This CDR3 reads CATAGSGNTIYF. DNA of the CDR3: TGTGCCACCGCAGGGTCTGGAAACACCATATATTTT. The rearrangement joins TRBV10-3 to TRBJ1-3; possible D gene TRBD1, 5 bases. This CDR3 comprises 12 residues. The V gene lost 10 bases and the J gene lost 1 base, with 8 bases spanning the gap. Per germline, CDR1 ENHRY and CDR2 SYGVKD.

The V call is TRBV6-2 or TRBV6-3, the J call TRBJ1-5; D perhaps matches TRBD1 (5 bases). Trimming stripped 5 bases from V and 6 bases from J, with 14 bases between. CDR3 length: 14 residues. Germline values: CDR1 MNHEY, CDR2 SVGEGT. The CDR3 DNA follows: TGTGCCAGCAGTAAGCAGGGCTTCGTTCAGCCCCAGCATTTT. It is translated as CASSKQGFVQPQHF.

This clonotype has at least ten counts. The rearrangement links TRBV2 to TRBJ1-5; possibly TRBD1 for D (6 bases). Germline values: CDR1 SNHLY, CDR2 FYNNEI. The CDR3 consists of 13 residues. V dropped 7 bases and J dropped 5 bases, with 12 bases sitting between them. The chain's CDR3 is CASNRDQDQPQHF. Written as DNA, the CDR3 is TGTGCCAGCAACAGGGACCAGGATCAGCCCCAGCATTTT.

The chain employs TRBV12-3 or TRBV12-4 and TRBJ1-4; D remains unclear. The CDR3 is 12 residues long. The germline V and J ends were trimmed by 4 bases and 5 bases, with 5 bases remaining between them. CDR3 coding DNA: TGTGCCAGCAGTTCTGACAATGAAAAACTGTTTTTT. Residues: CASSSDNEKLFF.

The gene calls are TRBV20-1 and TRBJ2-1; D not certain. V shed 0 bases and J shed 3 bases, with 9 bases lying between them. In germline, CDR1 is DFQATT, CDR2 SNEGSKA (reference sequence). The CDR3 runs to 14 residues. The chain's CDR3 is CSARDWTDYNEQFF. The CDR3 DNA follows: TGCAGTGCTAGAGATTGGACGGACTACAATGAGCAGTTCTTC.

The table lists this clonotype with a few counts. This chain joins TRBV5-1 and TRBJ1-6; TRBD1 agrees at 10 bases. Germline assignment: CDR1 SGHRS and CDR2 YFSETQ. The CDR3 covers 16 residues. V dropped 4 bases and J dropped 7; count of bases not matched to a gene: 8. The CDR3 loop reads CASSLGRGQGNSPLHF. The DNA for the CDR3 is TGCGCCAGCAGCCTGGGGCGGGGACAGGGGAATTCACCCCTCCACTTT.